The 26 T cell receptor beta chains below come from one sample, sequenced in a study of cytomegalovirus exposure and HLA in healthy donors. The PCR used 60 Vbeta and 13 Jbeta primers. Sequenced by immunoSEQ multiplex PCR; TCRdb stores in-frame clones only, minus some. The sample includes some 190,000 clones, 65% to 80% of them seen just once. The sequencing input was PBMCs. The receptors were gathered from a woman aged 25 to 39 in good health and CMV-seropositive.

This clone was counted a single time. The V gene is TRBV18, the J gene TRBJ1-3; D gene ambiguous. CDR3 length equals 17 residues. The V gene's germline CDR1 is KGHSH and CDR2 LQKENI. V shed 5 bases and J shed 2 bases, with 19 bases lying between them. The CDR3 spells CASSSSGPSTTGNTIYF. Written as DNA, the CDR3 is TGTGCCAGCTCATCCAGCGGACCCTCAACCACTGGAAACACCATATATTTT.

This chain uses TRBV11-2 with TRBJ2-5, with TRBD2 matching over 10 bases. The germline V gene encodes CDR1 SGHAT and CDR2 FQNNGV. J lost 11 bases, V lost 3 bases, and 15 bases had no gene match. The CDR3 spans 16 residues. The CDR3 loop reads CASSFSASGGPQEQYF. The DNA of the CDR3 is TGTGCCAGCAGCTTTAGCGCTAGCGGGGGCCCCCAGGAGCAGTACTTC.

The rearrangement links TRBV28 to TRBJ2-7; 8 nucleotides match TRBD2. The CDR3 spans 15 residues. Germline loops: CDR1 MDHEN, CDR2 SYDVKM. After removal of 5 bases from V and 3 bases from J, the junction contained 9 bases not matched to a gene. The DNA of the CDR3 is TGTGCCAGCAGTCCGGGGGGGTGGCCCGACTACGAGCAGTACTTC. Translating gives CASSPGGWPDYEQYF.

CDR3 sequence (DNA): TGTGCCAGCAGCTACCACGGCCCGGGGGAGCAGTACTTC. Its protein is CASSYHGPGEQYF. The rearrangement joins TRBV13 to TRBJ2-7, with a weak D call TRBD2 (5 bases). V was shortened by 4 bases and J by 7 bases, with 14 bases between the two germline ends. Germline lookup yields CDR1 PRHDT and CDR2 FYEKMQ (reference sequence). This CDR3 region has 13 residues.

V and J are TRBV29-1 and TRBJ2-1; TRBD2 matches at 7 bases. J was trimmed by 5 bases and V by 0 bases; bases with no gene match: 16. Per the germline V gene, CDR1 is SQVTM and CDR2 is ANQGSEA. The CDR3 runs 18 residues. CDR3 nucleotide sequence: TGCAGCGTTGAAGATCTGGTGGCAAAAGCGGGGAGAGACAATGAGCAGTTCTTC. As protein: CSVEDLVAKAGRDNEQFF.

This chain connects TRBV18 to TRBJ2-1; 9 bases fit TRBD1. The CDR3 runs 16 residues. With V trimmed by 2 bases and J by 4 bases, 6 bases remained unmatched. The V gene's germline CDR1 is KGHSH and CDR2 LQKENI. CDR3 loop: CASSPKGQGLYNEQFF. In DNA, the CDR3 is TGTGCCAGCTCACCAAAAGGACAGGGGCTATACAATGAGCAGTTCTTC. The entire variable domain, with the rest obtained from reference TRBV18 and TRBJ2-1, is as follows: NAGVMQNPRHLVRRRGQEARLRCSPMKGHSHVYWYRQLPEEGLKFMVYLQKENIIDESGMPKERFSAEFPKEGPSILRIQQVVRGDSAAYFCASSPKGQGLYNEQFFGPGTRLTVL.

The chain is built from TRBV7-9 and TRBJ1-4; D is uncertain. V was shortened by 4 bases and J by 5 bases, with 14 bases between the two germline ends. CDR3 length equals 15 residues. The germline V gene encodes CDR1 SEHNR and CDR2 FQNEAQ (reference sequence). This CDR3 is CASSSGLGINEKLFF. DNA of the CDR3: TGTGCCAGCAGCTCTGGACTAGGGATAAATGAAAAACTGTTTTTT.

The chain combines TRBV28 with TRBJ2-7; a possible D gene is TRBD1 (6 bases). V lost 6 bases to trimming and J lost 4 bases, with 10 bases between them. From germline, CDR1 is MDHEN and CDR2 SYDVKM. This CDR3 spans 12 amino acids. For the CDR3, the DNA is TGTGCCAGCAGGACAGGACCTTACGAGCAGTACTTC. As protein: CASRTGPYEQYF.

The chain links TRBV6-6 to TRBJ2-3, with 7 bases fitting TRBD2. Trimming took 2 bases from V and 10 from J; bases not matched to a gene: 6. The CDR3 extends over 13 amino acids. Germline assignment: CDR1 MNHNY and CDR2 SVGAGI (reference sequence). For the CDR3, the DNA is TGTGCCAGCAGTTACCCCGCTAGCGGCGCGCAGTATTTT. Its protein product is CASSYPASGAQYF.

The genes are TRBV7-9 and TRBJ2-7, with TRBD2 matching over 13 bases. Germline CDR1 SEHNR, CDR2 FQNEAQ (reference sequence). With V trimmed by 4 bases and J by 9 bases, 18 bases remained unmatched. This CDR3 spans 18 amino acids. The CDR3 loop reads CASSSFGGTSGVLRGQYF. The CDR3 DNA reads TGTGCCAGCAGCTCCTTCGGGGGGACTAGCGGGGTTCTACGCGGGCAGTACTTC.

The genes are TRBV7-6 and TRBJ2-3, with TRBD2 identical over 11 bases. Trimming at V came to 1 base and at J to 7 bases, leaving 1 base not matched to a gene. The germline V gene encodes CDR1 SGHVS and CDR2 FNYEAQ. The length of the CDR3 is 14 residues. Here the CDR3 reads CASSLGLAGNTQYF. CDR3 coding DNA: TGTGCCAGCAGCTTAGGACTAGCGGGGAATACGCAGTATTTT.

The sample holds one count of this clone. V and J are TRBV14 and TRBJ2-3; D remains ambiguous. The CDR3 consists of 15 residues. V lost 3 bases to trimming and J lost 6 bases, with 16 bases between them. The germline V gene has CDR1 SGHDN and CDR2 FVKESK. The CDR3 nucleotides are TGTGCCAGCAGCCAGTTCTTCCCCGTTCGGGATACGCAGTATTTT. Translating it yields CASSQFFPVRDTQYF.

This chain connects TRBV30 to TRBJ1-4; TRBD1 is a possible D gene (5 bases). V shed 3 bases and J shed 5 bases, with 13 bases lying between them. The CDR3 is made up of 14 amino acids. Germline V gene lookup returns CDR1 GTSNPN and CDR2 SVGIG (reference sequence). CDR3 region: CAWSTGPINEKLFF. The CDR3 coding sequence is TGTGCCTGGAGCACAGGTCCCATAAATGAAAAACTGTTTTTT. Supplemented by reference TRBV30 and TRBJ1-4, the full variable domain reads SQTIHQWPATLVQPVGSPLSLECTVEGTSNPNLYWYRQAAGRGLQLLFYSVGIGQISSEVPQNLSASRPQDRQFILSSKKLLLSDSGFYLCAWSTGPINEKLFFGSGTQLSVL.

This chain joins TRBV2 and TRBJ1-5; a possible D gene is TRBD1 (6 bases). Trimming pared 6 bases from V and 3 bases from J, leaving 15 bases between. The CDR3 is made up of 15 amino acids. Germline V gives CDR1 SNHLY, CDR2 FYNNEI. CDR3 protein: CASRAPGHLNQPQHF. CDR3 nucleotide sequence: TGTGCCAGCAGGGCCCCGGGACACCTCAATCAGCCCCAGCATTTT.

The rearrangement joins TRBV4-1 to TRBJ2-3; TRBD2 matches 13 bases. This CDR3 spans 18 amino acids. Germline-derived CDR1 and CDR2 are MGHRA and YSYEKL. V shed 2 bases and J 0 bases; nucleotides not matched to a gene: 5. The CDR3 DNA reads as TGCGCCAGCAGCCAACCTCCGGGACTAGCGGGAAGCACAGATACGCAGTATTTT. It codes for CASSQPPGLAGSTDTQYF.

The chain joins TRBV6-6 to TRBJ2-1, with 8 bases aligning to TRBD1. The CDR3 contains 12 residues. Trimming took 6 bases from V and 8 from J; bases not matched to a gene: 3. The germline V gene encodes CDR1 MNHNY and CDR2 SVGAGI (reference sequence). Here the CDR3 reads CASRGQAHEQFF. CDR3 nucleotides: TGTGCCAGCAGGGGACAGGCCCATGAGCAGTTCTTC.

The CDR3 spells CASSRGGVNEQFF. CDR3 sequence (DNA): TGCGCCAGCAGTCGAGGCGGGGTGAATGAGCAGTTCTTC. The chain links TRBV5-1 to TRBJ2-1, with D maybe TRBD2 (6 bases). Germline CDR1 SGHRS, CDR2 YFSETQ. Trimming took off 5 bases at V and 7 bases at J, with 13 bases between the two ends. The CDR3 is made up of 13 amino acids. The variable domain in full, with the rest retrieved from reference TRBV5-1 and TRBJ2-1, is KAGVTQTPRYLIKTRGQQVTLSCSPISGHRSVSWYQQTPGQGLQFLFEYFSETQRNKGNFPGRFSGRQFSNSRSEMNVSTLELGDSALYLCASSRGGVNEQFFGPGTRLTVL.

The J gene is TRBJ1-4, the V gene TRBV4-2, with no clear D. The germline V and J ends were trimmed by 0 bases and 3 bases, with 8 bases remaining between them. The length of the CDR3 is 15 residues. CDR1 LGHNA and CDR2 YNFKEQ come from the germline V gene. CDR3 sequence: CASSQDGGSNEKLFF. As DNA, the CDR3 is TGTGCCAGCAGCCAAGATGGCGGTTCTAATGAAAAACTGTTTTTT.

The V call is TRBV18, the J call TRBJ1-5; tentatively, D is TRBD1 (6 bases). Trimming pared 5 bases from V and 2 bases from J, leaving 10 bases between. This CDR3 is built from 14 residues. Germline V gene data show CDR1 as KGHSH and CDR2 as LQKENI. CDR3 sequence: CASSAGEGNQPQHF. CDR3 nucleotides: TGTGCCAGCTCAGCAGGGGAAGGCAATCAGCCCCAGCATTTT.

The V and J genes are TRBV7-2 and TRBJ2-1, with D perhaps matching TRBD2 (5 bases). The CDR3 has 16 amino acids. Germline-derived CDR1 and CDR2 are SGHTA and FQGNSA. V dropped 2 bases and J dropped 8 bases, with 19 bases sitting between them. This CDR3 reads CASSLMGSSSPDEQFF. In DNA, the CDR3 is TGTGCCAGCAGCTTAATGGGGTCTAGCTCCCCGGATGAGCAGTTCTTC.

This clone was picked up a small number of times. The chain couples TRBV11-3 to TRBJ2-5; D is ambiguous. The closer fit of TRBJ2-7 to the DNA end suggests the J call may be wrong. CDR3 size: 12 residues. The germline V gene encodes CDR1 SGHNT and CDR2 YENEEA. CDR3 protein: CASSRSTAEQYF. For the CDR3, the DNA is TGTGCCAGCAGCAGATCAACAGCCGAGCAGTACTTC.

V gene TRBV28 combines with J gene TRBJ2-4, with D possibly being TRBD1 (5 bases). The CDR3 loop spans 13 amino acids. Germline V gene lookup returns CDR1 MDHEN and CDR2 SYDVKM. The germline V and J ends were trimmed by 3 bases and 7 bases, with 10 bases remaining between them. In DNA form, the CDR3 reads TGTGCCAGCAGTTTGGTTCAGGGCAACATTCAGTACTTC. Amino acids: CASSLVQGNIQYF. Full variable domain (missing parts from reference TRBV28 and TRBJ2-4): DVKVTQSSRYLVKRTGEKVFLECVQDMDHENMFWYRQDPGLGLRLIYFSYDVKMKEKGDIPEGYSVSREKKERFSLILESASTNQTSMYLCASSLVQGNIQYFGAGTRLSVL.

The gene calls are TRBV4-1 and TRBJ2-7; 7 bases align to TRBD2. Germline CDR1 is MGHRA and CDR2 is YSYEKL. J gave up 4 bases and V 0 bases, and 9 bases lay outside the gene matches. CDR3 length: 16 amino acids. DNA of the CDR3: TGCGCCAGCAGCCAAGACCCGATGGGGGGGGTATACGAGCAGTACTTC. Amino acid sequence: CASSQDPMGGVYEQYF.

This chain connects TRBV6-5 to TRBJ2-3, with 9 bases identical to TRBD1. CDR1 and CDR2 from the germline V gene are MNHEY and SVGAGI. J was trimmed by 2 bases and V by 4 bases; bases with no gene match: 7. The CDR3 sequence is 16 residues long. The CDR3 nucleotides read TGTGCCAGCAGTTCGGACGGACAGGGGTTCACAGATACGCAGTATTTT. Its translation is CASSSDGQGFTDTQYF.

The chain has TRBV7-9 and TRBJ2-7; 8 bases agree with TRBD1. This CDR3 has 15 amino acids. V lost 1 base and J lost 4; bases outside the gene matches: 6. Germline V lookup: CDR1 SEHNR, CDR2 FQNEAQ (reference sequence). For the CDR3, the DNA is TGTGCCAGCAGCTTAGTACCCGGACAGGGATACGAGCAGTACTTC. This codes for CASSLVPGQGYEQYF.

The rearrangement joins TRBV7-8 to TRBJ1-2, with D possibly TRBD1 on 5 matching bases. Between the trimmed V and J ends, which lost 2 bases and 4 bases, there was a span of 23 bases. Germline CDR1 SGHVS, CDR2 FQNEAQ. The CDR3 is 18 residues long. The CDR3 reads CASSLYGGIRDSRYGYTF. The DNA of the CDR3 is TGTGCCAGCAGCTTATATGGAGGAATACGGGACTCTCGCTATGGCTACACCTTC. Full variable domain (missing parts from reference TRBV7-8 and TRBJ1-2): GAGVSQSPRYKVAKRGQDVALRCDPISGHVSLFWYQQALGQGPEFLTYFQNEAQLDKSGLPSDRFFAERPEGSVSTLKIQRTQQEDSAVYLCASSLYGGIRDSRYGYTFGSGTRLTVV.